The 31 T cell receptor beta chains in this list originate from one sample, sequenced in a study of tumor-infiltrating lymphocytes in primary liver carcinoma. The blood RNA (from unsorted whole blood) was obtained, and germline DNA was also extracted. Starting from roughly 540 ng of total RNA, TCR beta cDNA was produced with a primer in the constant region. Three rounds of nested multiplex PCR with slightly modified ARM-PCR produced TCR beta libraries. Researchers ran the first two PCR rounds for roughly 11 cycles each with TRBV1-TRBV30 forward primers and a C-beta reverse primer. Each CDR3 protein gets one entry after TCRdb re-called the multiplex PCR reads with MiXCR. Of 300,000 to 350,000 distinct CDR3 sequences listed, 58% are singletons. The material sequenced was peripheral blood. The receptor set was obtained from a woman aged 25 to 45 with primary liver carcinoma and hepatitis B virus infection.

The rearrangement links TRBV6-5 to TRBJ1-3, with D hard to call. V shed 2 bases and J shed 0 bases, with 20 bases lying between them. CDR1 MNHEY and CDR2 SVGAGI come from the germline V gene. The CDR3 totals 19 residues. The CDR3 protein is CASSYKWPLLLLSGNTIYF. The CDR3 DNA sequence: TGTGCCAGCAGTTACAAGTGGCCGCTTTTATTACTCTCTGGAAACACCATATATTTT.

The chain uses TRBV7-3 and TRBJ1-3, with a possible D match to TRBD1 (6 bases). Trimming took off 5 bases at V and 2 bases at J, with 13 bases between the two ends. The CDR3 has 15 amino acids. CDR1 is SGHTA, CDR2 FQGTGA, per germline. This chain's CDR3 is CASSVKAGAGNTIYF. CDR3 nucleotides: TGTGCCAGCAGCGTAAAGGCAGGGGCTGGAAACACCATATATTTT.

About this clonotype itself: A read error may explain this, as a much larger clone is one base away. The chain links TRBV6-2 or TRBV6-3 to TRBJ2-1, with D possibly TRBD2 on 6 matching bases. The V and J ends lost 4 bases and 5 bases respectively, with 21 bases between them. The length of the CDR3 is 17 residues. CDR1 is MNHEY, CDR2 SVGEGT, per germline. The CDR3 region is CASSFLLSGAPNNEQFF. The DNA of the CDR3 is TGTGCCAGCAGTTTCCTCTTATCGGGAGCCCCAAACAATGAGCAGTTCTTC.

The chain has TRBV5-6 and TRBJ2-3; 9 positions match TRBD1. V gave up 4 bases and J gave up 2 bases; unmatched junction bases: 5. The germline CDR1 and CDR2 sequences are SGHDT and YYEEEE. The CDR3 runs 15 residues. The chain's CDR3 is CASSRTGDFTDTQYF. The CDR3 nucleotides read TGTGCCAGCAGCCGGACAGGGGACTTCACAGATACGCAGTATTTT.

The count of this clonotype is one. Possible read error: a much larger clone is one base away. J is TRBJ2-7 and V is TRBV12-3 or TRBV12-4; 9 bases fit TRBD2. The V gene end was trimmed by 6 bases and the J gene end by 9 bases; junction bases not matched to a gene: 9. This CDR3 comprises 13 residues. The CDR3: CASRIAGVPRQYF. The DNA for the CDR3 is TGTGCCAGCAGAATAGCGGGAGTCCCAAGGCAGTACTTC.

This clonotype has just a few counts. The rearrangement joins TRBV6-5 to TRBJ2-7; D call uncertain. CDR1 is MNHEY and CDR2 is SVGAGI in the germline V gene. V was pared by 6 bases and J by 0 bases, with 12 bases between. CDR3 size: 14 residues. The CDR3 DNA follows: TGTGCCAGCAGGCGCTCCTCGGCCTCCTACGAGCAGTACTTC. This codes for CASRRSSASYEQYF.

The V gene is TRBV4-2, the J gene TRBJ2-1, with TRBD1 as a possible D gene (7 bases). V lost 2 bases and J lost 5, with 25 bases in between. The germline gives CDR1 LGHNA, CDR2 YNFKEQ. This CDR3 is 19 amino acids long. CDR3 in amino acids: CASSQRPQGRLESNNEQFF. As DNA, the CDR3 is TGTGCCAGCAGCCAAAGGCCACAGGGGAGACTAGAGAGCAACAATGAGCAGTTCTTC.

This chain links TRBV10-2 with TRBJ1-5; unclear D gene. The CDR3 extends over 13 amino acids. V lost 2 bases to trimming and J lost 5 bases, with 7 bases between them. Germline CDR1 reads WSHSY; CDR2 reads SAAADI. The CDR3 here is CASSEGPYQPQHF. The CDR3 DNA reads as TGCGCCAGCAGTGAGGGACCGTATCAGCCCCAGCATTTT.

This sequence joins TRBV5-1 and TRBJ2-7; the match to TRBD2 covers 8 bases. Looked up from germline, CDR1 is SGHRS and CDR2 is YFSETQ. The junction had 13 bases not matched to a gene; V was cut back by 4 bases and J by 7 bases. The CDR3 spans 15 residues. Written as DNA, the CDR3 is TGCGCCAGCAGCCAGCCGGGACTAGGGCTGGGTGAGCAGTACTTC. Translation gives CASSQPGLGLGEQYF.

This clonotype was recorded only once. This may be a read error: a much more frequent sequence differs by one nucleotide. The chain joins TRBV12-3 or TRBV12-4 to TRBJ1-5, with D hard to call. This CDR3 has 13 residues. The CDR3 loop is CASSFTKDQSQHF. In DNA form, the CDR3 reads TGTGCCAGCAGCTTCACAAAGGATCAGTCCCAGCATTTT.

A note on this clonotype: Mismatch with germline at one junction end may stem from a read error. The chain joins TRBV7-9 to TRBJ2-1; no clear D gene. There are 13 residues in the CDR3. Germline CDR1 SEHNR, CDR2 FQNEAQ (reference sequence). The CDR3 here is CVSSLALAGEQFF. CDR3 nucleotide sequence: TGTGTCAGCAGCTTAGCCCTCGCAGGTGAGCAGTTCTTC.

In this sample, this clonotype is medium-sized. The chain has TRBV29-1 and TRBJ1-2; possibly TRBD1 for D (5 bases). This CDR3 is built from 12 residues. The V gene lost 7 bases and the J gene lost 2 bases, with 11 bases spanning the gap. Germline assignment: CDR1 SQVTM and CDR2 ANQGSEA. The CDR3 DNA follows: TGCAGCGCCGGGGGGGTAAACTATGGCTACACCTTC. Translating it yields CSAGGVNYGYTF.

Concerning this clonotype: A much larger clone sits a single nucleotide away, making a read error possible. V usage is TRBV6-1 and J usage is TRBJ2-3, with D possibly being TRBD1 or TRBD2 (5 bases each). CDR1 MNHNS and CDR2 SASEGT come from the germline V gene. The CDR3 consists of 13 residues. Trimming pared 8 bases from V and 4 bases from J, leaving 13 bases between. This chain's CDR3 is CASLRRGADTQYF. The CDR3, as DNA: TGTGCCAGCCTTCGCCGAGGGGCAGATACGCAGTATTTT.

This clonotype was recorded at least ten times. The rearrangement uses TRBV12-3 or TRBV12-4 and TRBJ2-5, with 7 nucleotides matching TRBD1. The ends lost 6 bases at V and 4 bases at J; junction bases unmatched: 2. CDR3 length: 12 amino acids. CDR3 protein: CASRGQPETQYF. Here the CDR3 DNA reads TGTGCCAGCAGGGGACAGCCAGAGACCCAGTACTTC.

This clonotype was seen a few times. The V and J genes are TRBV30 and TRBJ1-4; D possibly corresponds to TRBD1 (6 bases). The V gene lost 0 bases and the J gene lost 8 bases, with 16 bases spanning the gap. Germline CDR1 and CDR2: GTSNPN and SVGIG (reference sequence). The CDR3 has 15 amino acids. The CDR3, as DNA: TGTGCCTGGAGTGTAGCAGGGGCCAGGGGAGAAAAACTGTTTTTT. Its protein product is CAWSVAGARGEKLFF.

This clonotype was picked up many times. The J gene is TRBJ1-6, the V gene TRBV6-5; no firm D call. Trimming took off 2 bases at V and 5 bases at J, with 10 bases between the two ends. CDR3 size: 15 residues. Germline assignment: CDR1 MNHEY and CDR2 SVGAGI. The CDR3 loop reads CASSYKDGNNSPLHF. CDR3 nucleotide sequence: TGTGCCAGCAGTTACAAGGACGGGAATAATTCACCCCTCCACTTT.

This clonotype was observed a single time. At one end, the junction sequence differs from germline, possibly due to a read error. CDR3 in amino acids: CASSSGTGDTGELSF. The CDR3 nucleotides are TGTGCCAGCAGCTCCGGGACAGGGGACACCGGGGAGCTGTCTTTT. The V gene is TRBV11-2, the J gene TRBJ2-2, with 10 bases aligning to TRBD1. This CDR3 spans 15 amino acids. CDR1 and CDR2 from the germline V gene are SGHAT and FQNNGV.

This clonotype was counted a single time. As the CDR3 is not closed by the conserved phenylalanine or tryptophan, this likely results from a read error. The V call is TRBV12-3 or TRBV12-4, the J call TRBJ1-1; 10 bases fit TRBD1. J lost 1 base, V lost 5 bases, and 16 bases had no gene match. This CDR3 region has 19 residues. The CDR3 here is CASSPWGTGVRNSNTEAFL. The CDR3 DNA is TGTGCCAGCAGTCCATGGGGGACAGGGGTACGGAATTCGAACACTGAAGCTTTCTTA.

For this clonotype: At one boundary the junction diverges from the germline segment, which might be a read error. The gene calls are TRBV29-1 and TRBJ2-3, with 10 bases matching TRBD2. Germline V gene sequence: CDR1 SQVTM, CDR2 ANQGSEA. The CDR3 is 15 amino acids. In DNA form, the CDR3 reads TGCAGCGCCGCAGGGACTAGCGCTAGCACGGATACGCAGTATTTT. This encodes CSAAGTSASTDTQYF.

This clonotype was recorded at least ten times. The chain is built from TRBV6-5 and TRBJ2-7, with 9 bases matching TRBD2. Trimming at V came to 0 bases and at J to 3 bases, leaving 9 bases not matched to a gene. Germline CDR1 and CDR2: MNHEY and SVGAGI. This CDR3 region has 17 residues. CDR3 sequence (DNA): TGTGCCAGCAGTTACTCCGTAAGCGGGAGGCCGGGCTACGAGCAGTACTTC. Translated, it gives CASSYSVSGRPGYEQYF.

Note on this clonotype: The CDR3 carries no conserved terminal phenylalanine or tryptophan, so it likely arises from a read error. This chain uses TRBV6-6 with TRBJ2-1, with D perhaps TRBD2 (6 bases). The CDR3 contains 15 residues. Germline V CDR1 and CDR2: MNHNY, SVGAGI (reference sequence). CDR3 DNA sequence: TGTGCTAGCATTTGGGCTAGCGCGTCCTACAATGAGCAGTTCTCC. Encoded protein: CASIWASASYNEQFS.

Worth noting for this clonotype: A much bigger clone sits one base away, suggesting this may be a read error. This sequence joins TRBV4-2 and TRBJ2-7; weak D call: TRBD1 (6 bases). The CDR3 spans 14 residues. Germline V gene lookup returns CDR1 LGHNA and CDR2 YNFKEQ. The CDR3 region is CASSHRDTSYKQYF. In nucleotides, the CDR3 is TGTGCCAGCAGCCACCGGGACACATCCTACAAGCAGTACTTC.

There are a few counts of this clonotype. This chain connects TRBV21-1 to TRBJ2-7; the tabulated D call, TRBD1, remains unverified against the DNA. TRBV21-1 corresponds to a pseudogene. The CDR3 has 15 residues. CDR3 DNA sequence: TGTGCCAGCAGCAAAGTGGGACAGGGCCATTACGAGCAGTACTTC. Translated, it gives CASSKVGQGHYEQYF.

The chain employs TRBV30 and TRBJ2-7; 7 nucleotides align to TRBD1. This CDR3 spans 13 amino acids. Germline V lookup: CDR1 GTSNPN, CDR2 SVGIG (reference sequence). The V segment lost 1 base and the J segment 6 bases; nucleotides outside the gene matches: 6. In nucleotides, the CDR3 is TGTGCCTGGAGTGCTCACCCAGGGGGCGAGCAGTACTTC. Its translation is CAWSAHPGGEQYF.

This clonotype was counted ten times or more. The V and J genes are TRBV11-2 and TRBJ2-7; 13 bases are a match to TRBD2. CDR1 is SGHAT, CDR2 FQNNGV, per germline. J was trimmed by 2 bases and V by 4 bases; bases with no gene match: 2. The length of the CDR3 is 15 residues. CDR3: CASSSGLAGAYEQYF. In DNA, the CDR3 is TGTGCCAGCAGCTCTGGACTAGCGGGAGCCTACGAGCAGTACTTC.

The chain employs TRBV24-1 and TRBJ1-2; D is unclear. The CDR3 spans 15 residues. Trimming took off 3 bases at V and 5 bases at J, with 15 bases between the two ends. Germline values: CDR1 KGHDR, CDR2 SFDVKD. The CDR3: CATSDPSLLGYGYTF. Here the CDR3 DNA reads TGTGCCACCAGTGATCCCTCCCTCCTTGGTTATGGCTACACCTTC.

The rearrangement links TRBV11-3 to TRBJ2-7, with D maybe TRBD2 (6 bases). This CDR3 spans 14 amino acids. CDR1 and CDR2 from the germline V gene are SGHNT and YENEEA. V lost 7 bases to trimming and J lost 0 bases, with 13 bases between them. The CDR3: CASNRASDSYEQYF. The CDR3 DNA follows: TGTGCCAGCAATCGGGCTAGCGACTCCTACGAGCAGTACTTC.

This clonotype was counted between two and nine times. This chain connects TRBV6-2 or TRBV6-3 to TRBJ2-3; TRBD1 agrees at 7 bases. With 6 bases clipped from V and 3 bases from J, the junction kept 9 bases outside the gene matches. The length of the CDR3 is 15 residues. In germline, CDR1 is MNHEY, CDR2 SVGEGT. CDR3 nucleotides: TGTGCCAGCAGCGGGGCCAAGGGGGCGACAGATACGCAGTATTTT. Residues: CASSGAKGATDTQYF.

The V and J genes are TRBV14 and TRBJ2-1; 9 bases fit TRBD2. The germline gives CDR1 SGHDN, CDR2 FVKESK. V lost 7 bases and J lost 2; bases outside the gene matches: 9. The CDR3 has 16 residues. The CDR3 DNA is TGTGCCAGCACCCATCGCGGGAGGGGGACCTACAATGAGCAGTTCTTC. Translation gives CASTHRGRGTYNEQFF.

CDR3 protein: CASSLWTGPAGELFF. For the CDR3, the DNA is TGTGCCAGCAGTCTCTGGACAGGGCCGGCCGGGGAGCTGTTTTTT. This chain joins TRBV6-5 and TRBJ2-2; 8 bases match TRBD1. The CDR3 length is 15 residues. Trimming cost V 5 bases and J 6 bases; bases outside gene matches: 8. CDR1 is MNHEY, CDR2 SVGAGI, per germline.

Comments on this clonotype: The junction does not match germline at one end; this may be a read error. The rearrangement links TRBV11-2 to TRBJ2-7, with a tentative D call TRBD1 (6 bases). Germline CDR1 SGHAT, CDR2 FQNNGV. CDR3 size: 16 residues. In nucleotides, the CDR3 is TGTGCCAGCAGCTTAGGCACTAGGGGGATTACCTACGAGCAGTACTTT. Translating it yields CASSLGTRGITYEQYF.